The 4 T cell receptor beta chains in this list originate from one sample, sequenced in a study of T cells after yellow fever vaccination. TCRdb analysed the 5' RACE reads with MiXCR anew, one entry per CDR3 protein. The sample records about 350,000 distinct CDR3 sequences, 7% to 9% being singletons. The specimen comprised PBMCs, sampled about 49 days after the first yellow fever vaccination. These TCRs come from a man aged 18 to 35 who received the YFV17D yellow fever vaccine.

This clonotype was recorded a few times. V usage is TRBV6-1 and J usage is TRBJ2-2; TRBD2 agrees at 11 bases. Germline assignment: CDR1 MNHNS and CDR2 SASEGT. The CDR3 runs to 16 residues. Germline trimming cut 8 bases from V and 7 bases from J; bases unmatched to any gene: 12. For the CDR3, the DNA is TGTGCCAGCGGAAGAACACTAGCGGGGGCGGACGGGGAGCTGTTTTTT. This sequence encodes CASGRTLAGADGELFF.

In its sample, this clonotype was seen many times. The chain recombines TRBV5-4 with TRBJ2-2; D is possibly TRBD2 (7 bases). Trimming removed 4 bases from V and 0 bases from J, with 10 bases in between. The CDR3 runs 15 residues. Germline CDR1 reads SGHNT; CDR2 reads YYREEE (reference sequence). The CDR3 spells CASSAGAANTGELFF. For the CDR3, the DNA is TGTGCCAGCAGCGCGGGGGCAGCGAACACCGGGGAGCTGTTTTTT. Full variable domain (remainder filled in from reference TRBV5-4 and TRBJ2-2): ETGVTQSPTHLIKTRGQQVTLRCSSQSGHNTVSWYQQALGQGPQFIFQYYREEENGRGNFPPRFSGLQFPNYSSELNVNALELDDSALYLCASSAGAANTGELFFGEGSRLTVL.

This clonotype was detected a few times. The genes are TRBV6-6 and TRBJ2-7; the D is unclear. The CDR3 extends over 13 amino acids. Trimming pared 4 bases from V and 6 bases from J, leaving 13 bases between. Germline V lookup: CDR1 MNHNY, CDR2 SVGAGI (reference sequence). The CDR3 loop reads CASSSSRQGEQYF. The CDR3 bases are TGTGCCAGCAGTTCCTCCCGACAAGGCGAGCAGTACTTC.

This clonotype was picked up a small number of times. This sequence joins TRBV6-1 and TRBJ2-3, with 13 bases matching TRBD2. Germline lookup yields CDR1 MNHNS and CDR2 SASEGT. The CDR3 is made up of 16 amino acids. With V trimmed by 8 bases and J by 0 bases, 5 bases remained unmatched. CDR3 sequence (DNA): TGTGCCAGCCGGACTAGCGGGGGACCAAGCACAGATACGCAGTATTTT. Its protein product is CASRTSGGPSTDTQYF.